Presented here are 23 T cell receptor beta chains from one specimen sequenced in a study of identical twins. A single record per CDR3 protein comes from TCRdb applying MiXCR to the 5' RACE reads. The sample holds around 570,000 distinct CDR3 sequences, roughly 9.9% seen once. These sequences were also reported in another study, on yellow fever vaccine responses in identical twins.

Sequenced sample: PBMCs. Receptors originate from a woman under 30 in good health.

This clonotype came up many times. The J gene is TRBJ1-6, the V gene TRBV14; 7 positions agree with TRBD1. In germline, CDR1 is SGHDN, CDR2 FVKESK. The length of the CDR3 is 14 residues. Trimming took 4 bases from V and 6 from J; bases not matched to a gene: 3. CDR3 coding DNA: TGTGCCAGCAGCCGGACAGGAGTTAATTCACCCCTCCACTTT. Protein product: CASSRTGVNSPLHF.

This clonotype was seen a handful of times. This rearrangement joins TRBV9 to TRBJ2-1, with 15 bases identical to TRBD2. The V gene's germline CDR1 is SGDLS and CDR2 YYNGEE. Trimming removed 3 bases from V and 11 bases from J; junction bases left unmatched: 9. The CDR3 extends over 16 amino acids. The CDR3 DNA reads TGTGCCAGCAGCGGCCGAGGGACTAGCGGGGGGACACAGCAGTTCTTC. Protein: CASSGRGTSGGTQQFF.

This clonotype has only a few counts. The V call is TRBV27, the J call TRBJ2-3; TRBD2 matches 8 bases. The germline CDR1 and CDR2 sequences are MNHEY and SMNVEV (reference sequence). The V segment lost 6 bases and the J segment 7 bases; nucleotides outside the gene matches: 6. The CDR3 sequence is 13 residues long. The CDR3 region is CASRVRGGHTQYF. In DNA form, the CDR3 reads TGTGCCAGCAGGGTCCGGGGGGGACATACGCAGTATTTT.

The chain recombines TRBV12-5 with TRBJ2-7; 7 bases are shared with TRBD1. This CDR3 is 14 amino acids long. Trimming took 3 bases from V and 5 from J; bases not matched to a gene: 7. CDR1 is LGHNT and CDR2 is FRNRAP in the germline V gene. The CDR3 region is CASGFKQGSNEQYF. CDR3 sequence (DNA): TGTGCTAGTGGTTTCAAACAGGGGTCCAACGAGCAGTACTTC.

The sample holds many counts of this clonotype. CDR3 protein: CASSPISPGATEAFF. Written as DNA, the CDR3 is TGTGCCAGCAGCCCCATCTCGCCAGGGGCCACTGAAGCTTTCTTT. The genes are TRBV12-3 or TRBV12-4 and TRBJ1-1, with D possibly matching TRBD1 (6 bases). CDR3 length: 15 residues. Deletions cut 6 bases from V and 4 bases from J, with 18 bases between.

This clonotype was detected a few times. DNA for the CDR3: TGTGCCACAGAGGCCGGGGGTGCCTACGAGCAGTACTTC. Residues: CATEAGGAYEQYF. V usage is TRBV2 and J usage is TRBJ2-7; D might be TRBD2 (6 bases). Germline lookup yields CDR1 SNHLY and CDR2 FYNNEI. The length of the CDR3 is 13 residues. The V end lost 10 bases, the J end lost 2 bases, and 15 bases lay between the germline ends.

Regarding this clonotype: Relative to the germline gene, one junction end is altered; a read error may explain this. This chain uses TRBV25-1 with TRBJ2-1; TRBD2 matches at 7 bases. CDR3 length: 14 amino acids. Germline CDR1 MGHDK, CDR2 SYGVNS. The CDR3 DNA follows: TGTGCCAGCAGTGTTGGGAGGGCGCGGGCGGTGGTTTGGTTC. Encoded protein: CASSVGRARAVVWF.

This clonotype was detected ten times or more. The J gene is TRBJ2-7, the V gene TRBV20-1, with 10 bases that match TRBD2. Germline CDR1 reads DFQATT; CDR2 reads SNEGSKA (reference sequence). This CDR3 is 14 amino acids long. V lost 0 bases and J lost 4; bases outside the gene matches: 3. CDR3 sequence: CSARDRTSGYEQYF. In DNA, the CDR3 is TGCAGTGCTAGAGATCGGACTAGCGGATACGAGCAGTACTTC.

This clonotype was observed a handful of times. The CDR3 spells CASSPSRLARNEQFF. For the CDR3, the DNA is TGTGCCAGCAGTCCCAGCAGACTAGCTAGGAATGAGCAGTTCTTC. This chain links TRBV28 with TRBJ2-1, with TRBD2 matching 7 bases. V gave up 5 bases and J gave up 7 bases; unmatched junction bases: 11. This CDR3 has 15 amino acids. Germline V gene data show CDR1 as MDHEN and CDR2 as SYDVKM.

The sample holds many counts of this clonotype. The chain uses TRBV6-1 and TRBJ1-2, with 9 bases that match TRBD1. This CDR3 comprises 13 residues. Per germline, CDR1 MNHNS and CDR2 SASEGT. The junction had 6 bases not matched to a gene; V was cut back by 6 bases and J by 7 bases. CDR3 bases: TGTGCCAGCAGCATGGGACAGGGCGGTGGCTACACCTTC. This sequence encodes CASSMGQGGGYTF.

Note on this clonotype: The junction shows a germline mismatch at one end, possibly a read error. J is TRBJ2-7 and V is TRBV15; 7 bases fit TRBD1. The CDR3 consists of 13 residues. From germline, CDR1 is LNHNV and CDR2 YYDKDF (reference sequence). CDR3 sequence: CATSRDRIPELYF. The CDR3 DNA reads TGTGCCACCAGCAGGGACAGGATCCCCGAGCTGTACTTC.

This rearrangement joins TRBV29-1 to TRBJ1-5; 7 nucleotides match TRBD1. The junction had 9 bases not matched to a gene; V was cut back by 4 bases and J by 6 bases. The V gene's germline CDR1 is SQVTM and CDR2 ANQGSEA. This CDR3 spans 14 amino acids. The CDR3 is CSVAPTGKGQPQHF. The CDR3 bases are TGCAGCGTTGCTCCGACAGGGAAGGGTCAGCCCCAGCATTTT. Filled out from reference TRBV29-1 and TRBJ1-5, the complete variable domain reads SAVISQKPSRDICQRGTSLTIQCQVDSQVTMMFWYRQQPGQSLTLIATANQGSEATYESGFVIDKFPISRPNLTFSTLTVSNMSPEDSSIYLCSVAPTGKGQPQHFGDGTRLSIL.

In its sample, this clonotype was seen many times. The genes are TRBV11-2 and TRBJ1-2; a weak D match, TRBD1 (5 bases). Trimming removed 4 bases at V and 4 bases at J, with 10 bases between. This CDR3 is 13 amino acids long. The V gene's germline CDR1 is SGHAT and CDR2 FQNNGV. Here the CDR3 reads CASSSIGVYGYTF. CDR3 sequence (DNA): TGTGCCAGCAGCTCCATAGGGGTCTATGGCTACACCTTC.

The rearrangement links TRBV10-3 to TRBJ1-5; D perhaps matches TRBD1 (5 bases). Trimming cost V 6 bases and J 3 bases, with 12 bases left between them. The CDR3 covers 14 residues. Looked up from germline, CDR1 is ENHRY and CDR2 is SYGVKD. CDR3 in DNA: TGTGCCATCAGGGGAGGGGAGAACAATCAGCCCCAGCATTTT. Its protein product is CAIRGGENNQPQHF.

This clonotype appeared a few times. In DNA form, the CDR3 reads TGTGCCAGCAGCCCATGGATCGGACAGGGAGACTCCTACGAGCAGTACTTC. Translating it yields CASSPWIGQGDSYEQYF. The V call is TRBV7-9, the J call TRBJ2-7; 8 positions agree with TRBD1. V trimming: 5 bases; J trimming: 0 bases; junction bases outside the gene matches: 12. CDR1 is SEHNR, CDR2 FQNEAQ, per germline (reference sequence). This CDR3 spans 17 amino acids.

The sample holds many counts of this clonotype. The chain employs TRBV6-5 and TRBJ2-7; D is uncertain. Trimming pared 2 bases from V and 3 bases from J, leaving 17 bases between. Germline V gene sequence: CDR1 MNHEY, CDR2 SVGAGI. CDR3 size: 16 residues. CDR3 sequence: CASSYRPPSDFYEQYF. As DNA, the CDR3 is TGTGCCAGCAGTTACCGCCCCCCAAGCGACTTCTACGAGCAGTACTTC.

This clonotype was detected a few times. This chain joins TRBV7-2 and TRBJ2-7; no clear D. Trimming removed 0 bases from V and 4 bases from J, with 16 bases in between. The CDR3 consists of 16 residues. Germline V gene sequence: CDR1 SGHTA, CDR2 FQGNSA. In nucleotides, the CDR3 is TGTGCCAGCAGCTTAGCGACGGAACAGCCTACTTACGAGCAGTACTTC. It translates to CASSLATEQPTYEQYF.

This clonotype was picked up many times. The chain employs TRBV5-1 and TRBJ2-2; TRBD2 matches at 8 bases. The CDR3 covers 16 residues. The junction had 7 bases not matched to a gene; V was cut back by 5 bases and J by 1 base. The germline CDR1 and CDR2 sequences are SGHRS and YFSETQ. The CDR3 sequence: CASRPPGLENTGELFF. DNA of the CDR3: TGCGCCAGCAGACCTCCGGGACTAGAGAACACCGGGGAGCTGTTTTTT.

This sequence joins TRBV7-9 and TRBJ2-1; 9 bases are shared with TRBD2. J lost 3 bases, V lost 3 bases, and 3 bases had no gene match. Germline lookup yields CDR1 SEHNR and CDR2 FQNEAQ (reference sequence). The CDR3 sequence is 15 residues long. The chain's CDR3 is CASSFRRGGYNEQFF. Here the CDR3 DNA reads TGTGCCAGCAGCTTTAGGCGGGGGGGCTACAATGAGCAGTTCTTC. Variable domain in full (rest from reference TRBV7-9 and TRBJ2-1): DTGVSQNPRHKITKRGQNVTFRCDPISEHNRLYWYRQTLGQGPEFLTYFQNEAQLEKSRLLSDRFSAERPKGSFSTLEIQRTEQGDSAMYLCASSFRRGGYNEQFFGPGTRLTVL.

The chain recombines TRBV11-2 with TRBJ2-1; perhaps D is TRBD1 or TRBD2 (5 bases each). Germline V lookup: CDR1 SGHAT, CDR2 FQNNGV. The V gene lost 0 bases and the J gene lost 0 bases, with 9 bases spanning the gap. The CDR3 has 16 amino acids. CDR3 residues: CASSLEWDRSYNEQFF. The CDR3 DNA reads TGTGCCAGCAGCTTAGAATGGGACCGCTCCTACAATGAGCAGTTCTTC. Filled out from reference TRBV11-2 and TRBJ2-1, the complete variable domain reads EAGVAQSPRYKIIEKRQSVAFWCNPISGHATLYWYQQILGQGPKLLIQFQNNGVVDDSQLPKDRFSAERLKGVDSTLKIQPAKLEDSAVYLCASSLEWDRSYNEQFFGPGTRLTVL.

This clonotype occurred a few times. V and J are TRBV7-2 and TRBJ1-2; D call uncertain. CDR1 is SGHTA, CDR2 FQGNSA, per germline. With 0 bases removed from V and 1 base from J, the gap between germline ends came to 18 bases. There are 18 residues in the CDR3. CDR3 region: CASSLAARGASFNYGYTF. Written as DNA, the CDR3 is TGTGCCAGCAGCTTAGCGGCCCGTGGTGCATCCTTTAACTATGGCTACACCTTC.

The V call is TRBV6-1, the J call TRBJ2-3, with TRBD1 identical over 9 bases. Looked up from germline, CDR1 is MNHNS and CDR2 is SASEGT. J was trimmed by 6 bases and V by 5 bases; bases with no gene match: 6. This CDR3 has 14 residues. The chain's CDR3 is CASSRDRVRDTQYF. CDR3 bases: TGTGCCAGCAGTCGGGACAGGGTAAGGGATACGCAGTATTTT.

This chain uses TRBV29-1 with TRBJ2-7; the D is unclear. Germline CDR1 is SQVTM and CDR2 is ANQGSEA. V was cut by 6 bases and J by 9 bases, with 24 bases left in between. The CDR3 has 14 amino acids. DNA for the CDR3: TGCAGCGTCAGACATCAAGACGGAATCCCATGGCAGTACTTC. Translation gives CSVRHQDGIPWQYF.